In its sample, the clone carrying this T cell receptor (beta chain) was seen once. Some clones are missing from TCRdb's copy, which holds only in-frame ones; the method was immunoSEQ multiplex PCR. This sample has 55,000 to 85,000 clones, with 86% found just once. The sample belongs to a study of OX40 agonist ivuxolimab in advanced cancers. The V gene's germline CDR1 is PRHDT and CDR2 FYEKMQ (reference sequence). Trimming removed 0 bases from V and 0 bases from J; junction bases left unmatched: 8. The CDR3 is made up of 19 amino acids. This TCR came from an adult with an advanced solid tumor such as melanoma, head and neck, liver or kidney cancer. Specimen: CD4+ or CD8+ T cells sorted from blood, collected in a trial of the OX40 agonist ivuxolimab. The chain employs TRBV13 and TRBJ2-7; 13 bases fit TRBD2. CDR3 nucleotides: TGTGCCAGCAGCTTAGGAGGGAGGGGACTAGCGGGGACCTCCTACGAGCAGTACTTC. This translates into CASSLGGRGLAGTSYEQYF.